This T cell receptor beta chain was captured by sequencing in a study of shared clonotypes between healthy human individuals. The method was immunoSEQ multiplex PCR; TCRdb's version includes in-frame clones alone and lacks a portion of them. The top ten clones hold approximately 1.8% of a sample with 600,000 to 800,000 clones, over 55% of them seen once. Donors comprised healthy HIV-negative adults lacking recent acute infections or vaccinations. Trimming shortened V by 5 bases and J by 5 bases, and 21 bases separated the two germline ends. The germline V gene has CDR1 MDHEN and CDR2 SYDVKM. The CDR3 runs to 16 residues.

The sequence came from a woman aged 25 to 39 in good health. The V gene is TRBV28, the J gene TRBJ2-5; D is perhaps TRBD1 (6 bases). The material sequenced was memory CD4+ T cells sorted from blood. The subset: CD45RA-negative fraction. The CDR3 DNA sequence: TGTGCCAGCAGTCAGACGAGGGGGACGAGGATGGAGACCCAGTACTTC. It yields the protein CASSQTRGTRMETQYF.